The clone carrying this TCR beta chain was seen more than once but under ten times. The data are from a study of OX40 agonist ivuxolimab in advanced cancers. Study in general: Dose-escalation patients had hepatocellular carcinoma, melanoma, renal cell or head and neck cancer. Participants averaged approximately 65 years of age (range about 23 to 80) and were 75% to 90% male.

The CDR3 spans 13 residues. Germline-derived CDR1 and CDR2 are SGDLS and YYNGEE. V was cut by 4 bases and J by 6 bases, with 10 bases left in between. Some clones are missing from TCRdb's copy, which holds only in-frame ones; the method was immunoSEQ multiplex PCR. The table has over 45,000 clones, about 85% seen once. The chain is built from TRBV9 and TRBJ2-2; D unclear. The source was CD4+ or CD8+ T cells sorted from blood, collected in a trial of the OX40 agonist ivuxolimab. The clonotype originates from an adult with an advanced solid tumor such as melanoma, head and neck, liver or kidney cancer. CDR3 sequence: CASSTNTPGELFF. CDR3 bases: TGTGCCAGCAGCACGAACACGCCCGGGGAGCTGTTTTTT.